Below, 24 T cell receptor beta chains from the same sample are listed, as sequenced in a study of blood T cell repertoires in COVID-19. Data came from immunoSEQ multiplex PCR; TCRdb stores just in-frame clones and leaves some out. The sample includes some 190,000 clones, around 80% seen only once; the top ten take about 20%. Material for sequencing was peripheral blood. These receptors all come from a human donor in a cohort sampled during active COVID-19.

This rearrangement joins TRBV3-1 (or the pseudogene TRBV3-2) to TRBJ2-2; TRBD2 matches at 8 bases. With V trimmed by 0 bases and J by 4 bases, 1 base remained unmatched. Germline assignment: CDR1 LGHDT and CDR2 YNNKEL (reference sequence). The CDR3 is made up of 15 amino acids. The CDR3 nucleotides read TGTGCCAGCAGCCAAGACGGGACTAGCACCGGGGAGCTGTTTTTT. Protein sequence: CASSQDGTSTGELFF.

The rearrangement links TRBV5-1 to TRBJ2-6; possible D gene TRBD1, 6 bases. This CDR3 region has 18 residues. V gave up 4 bases and J gave up 0 bases, with 17 bases separating them. Germline-derived CDR1 and CDR2 are SGHRS and YFSETQ. Here the CDR3 reads CASSGLQGRISGANVLTF. In nucleotides, the CDR3 is TGCGCCAGCAGCGGCCTACAGGGTCGTATCTCTGGGGCCAACGTCCTGACTTTC.

The rearrangement links TRBV9 to TRBJ2-3, with 9 bases identical to TRBD2. Unmatched junction bases numbered 6, after V lost 1 base and J lost 6 bases. The CDR3 extends over 15 amino acids. The germline gives CDR1 SGDLS, CDR2 YYNGEE. The CDR3 coding sequence is TGTGCCAGCAGCGTACGCGGGGGGGCCGGGGATACGCAGTATTTT. Its translation is CASSVRGGAGDTQYF.

The rearrangement uses TRBV2 and TRBJ1-5; possible D gene TRBD1, 5 bases. The germline CDR1 and CDR2 sequences are SNHLY and FYNNEI. The CDR3 consists of 14 residues. V dropped 5 bases and J dropped 0 bases, with 8 bases sitting between them. The CDR3 sequence: CASSTQGSNQPQHF. CDR3 DNA sequence: TGTGCCAGCAGTACTCAGGGTAGCAATCAGCCCCAGCATTTT. Full variable domain (missing parts from reference TRBV2 and TRBJ1-5): EPEVTQTPSHQVTQMGQEVILRCVPISNHLYFYWYRQILGQKVEFLVSFYNNEISEKSEIFDDQFSVERPDGSNFTLKIRSTKLEDSAMYFCASSTQGSNQPQHFGDGTRLSIL.

The V call is TRBV9, the J call TRBJ1-1, with D tentatively TRBD1 (6 bases). The CDR3 runs 13 residues. Germline V lookup: CDR1 SGDLS, CDR2 YYNGEE. The ends were cut back, 4 bases at V and 9 bases at J, with 16 bases in the middle. The CDR3 loop reads CASSPTGSEKAFF. The CDR3 region has the DNA TGTGCCAGCAGCCCCACAGGGTCGGAAAAAGCTTTCTTT. Looking up the rest from reference TRBV9 and TRBJ1-1 gives the full variable domain: DSGVTQTPKHLITATGQRVTLRCSPRSGDLSVYWYQQSLDQGLQFLIQYYNGEERAKGNILERFSAQQFPDLHSELNLSSLELGDSALYFCASSPTGSEKAFFGQGTRLTVV.

The chain uses TRBV24-1 and TRBJ1-2; perhaps TRBD1 as D (5 bases). V lost 5 bases to trimming and J lost 2 bases, with 23 bases between them. The CDR3 runs to 18 residues. CDR1 and CDR2 from the germline V gene are KGHDR and SFDVKD. CDR3 sequence (DNA): TGTGCCACCAGTGGAGCACCCGGACCGCGGGGCGACAACTATGGCTACACCTTC. Residues: CATSGAPGPRGDNYGYTF.

The chain has TRBV5-1 and TRBJ2-7, with 9 bases fitting TRBD1. Germline CDR1 reads SGHRS; CDR2 reads YFSETQ. V was clipped by 4 bases and J by 2 bases; unmatched bases: 4. The CDR3 has 14 amino acids. Here the CDR3 DNA reads TGCGCCAGCAGCATGGGACAGGGCCCCTACGAGCAGTACTTC. Translation gives CASSMGQGPYEQYF.

This clone was seen just once. The chain joins TRBV6-5 to TRBJ2-1, with 9 bases identical to TRBD2. The V segment lost 5 bases and the J segment 4 bases; nucleotides outside the gene matches: 6. The CDR3 spans 15 residues. The germline V gene encodes CDR1 MNHEY and CDR2 SVGAGI. In DNA, the CDR3 is TGTGCCAGCAGTCGAGCGGGAGGACCTTACAATGAGCAGTTCTTC. It translates to CASSRAGGPYNEQFF.

The chain recombines TRBV7-2 with TRBJ1-4; D not certain. The germline V gene encodes CDR1 SGHTA and CDR2 FQGNSA. The CDR3 has 15 residues. Trimming took off 1 base at V and 8 bases at J, with 14 bases between the two ends. The CDR3 is CASSLVGGIGEKLFF. The CDR3 region has the DNA TGTGCCAGCAGCTTAGTGGGAGGGATAGGCGAAAAACTGTTTTTT.

This clone came up once. The chain employs TRBV3-1 (or the pseudogene TRBV3-2) and TRBJ2-7; 12 nucleotides agree with TRBD1. The CDR3 sequence is 15 residues long. V lost 4 bases, J lost 3 bases, and 4 bases stayed unmatched. Per germline, CDR1 LGHDT and CDR2 YNNKEL (reference sequence). The CDR3 DNA sequence: TGTGCCAGCAGCCCATGGGACAGGGGGCACTACGAGCAGTACTTC. Protein: CASSPWDRGHYEQYF.

The V and J genes are TRBV19 and TRBJ1-1, with D possibly matching TRBD1 (5 bases). Germline-derived CDR1 and CDR2 are LNHDA and SQIVND (reference sequence). V was shortened by 6 bases and J by 5 bases, with 13 bases between the two germline ends. The CDR3 consists of 13 residues. CDR3 residues: CASRGPRETEAFF. The CDR3 DNA sequence: TGTGCCAGTAGAGGCCCCAGGGAAACTGAAGCTTTCTTT.

The CDR3 DNA follows: TGCAGCGTTGTTATGAACAGGGGTCAAGAGACCCAGTACTTC. The encoded protein is CSVVMNRGQETQYF. V and J are TRBV29-1 and TRBJ2-5, with 7 bases that match TRBD1. Germline loops: CDR1 SQVTM, CDR2 ANQGSEA. The CDR3 covers 14 residues. J lost 2 bases, V lost 4 bases, and 7 bases had no gene match.

The rearrangement joins TRBV27 to TRBJ1-2, with TRBD1 matching 9 bases. With V trimmed by 4 bases and J by 4 bases, 4 bases remained unmatched. Looked up from germline, CDR1 is MNHEY and CDR2 is SMNVEV (reference sequence). The CDR3 consists of 14 residues. Here the CDR3 reads CASSSTGGAYGYTF. The CDR3 DNA is TGTGCCAGCAGTTCGACAGGGGGGGCCTATGGCTACACCTTC.

The chain recombines TRBV7-2 with TRBJ2-7, with D tentatively TRBD2 (5 bases). The germline V and J ends were trimmed by 5 bases and 3 bases, with 14 bases remaining between them. Germline V gene lookup returns CDR1 SGHTA and CDR2 FQGNSA. This CDR3 comprises 14 residues. The CDR3 region has the DNA TGTGCCAGCAGCGCACCTAGCAAGATCTACGAGCAGTACTTC. Amino acid sequence: CASSAPSKIYEQYF.

The chain employs TRBV6-5 and TRBJ1-1; TRBD1 matches 8 bases. Looked up from germline, CDR1 is MNHEY and CDR2 is SVGAGI. Unmatched junction bases numbered 10, after V lost 7 bases and J lost 9 bases. The CDR3 covers 13 residues. DNA of the CDR3: TGTGCCAGCACCTCAGGACAGGGAAGGAAAGCTTTCTTT. Residues: CASTSGQGRKAFF.

The chain uses TRBV2 and TRBJ2-3; no firm D call. The length of the CDR3 is 15 residues. Trimming stripped 6 bases from V and 0 bases from J, with 13 bases between. Germline values: CDR1 SNHLY, CDR2 FYNNEI. The CDR3 DNA is TGTGCCAGCAGGATGCGCGGCTTTAGCACAGATACGCAGTATTTT. Its translation: CASRMRGFSTDTQYF.

The chain carries TRBV12-3 or TRBV12-4 and TRBJ2-1, with 7 bases that match TRBD2. V lost 6 bases, J lost 6 bases, and 5 bases stayed unmatched. The CDR3 loop spans 13 amino acids. CDR3 DNA sequence: TGTGCCAGCAGCCAGCGGACTAGCAATGAGCAGTTCTTC. Translated: CASSQRTSNEQFF.

Comment on this clone: The sample holds other DNA sequences that translate to the same CDR3. The chain has TRBV2 and TRBJ1-3; D unclear. Germline V gene lookup returns CDR1 SNHLY and CDR2 FYNNEI. Trimming shortened V by 7 bases and J by 0 bases, and 10 bases separated the two germline ends. There are 14 residues in the CDR3. The CDR3 loop is CASNREYSGNTIYF. The CDR3 DNA is TGTGCCAGCAATAGGGAGTACTCTGGAAACACCATATATTTT.

The genes are TRBV27 and TRBJ2-7; D might be TRBD2 (5 bases). V was clipped by 6 bases and J by 1 base, with 19 bases between them. Germline V CDR1 and CDR2: MNHEY, SMNVEV (reference sequence). The CDR3 runs to 16 residues. CDR3 sequence (DNA): TGTGCCAGCAGCCCGAGGGTGTTCTTGCGGTCCTACGAGCAGTACTTC. This codes for CASSPRVFLRSYEQYF.

The chain uses TRBV5-5 and TRBJ2-5, with D perhaps TRBD1 (6 bases). V was trimmed by 2 bases and J by 2 bases, leaving 10 bases between them. Germline V gene data show CDR1 as SGHKS and CDR2 as YYEKEE (reference sequence). The CDR3 has 14 residues. CDR3 sequence reads: CASSFPGTQETQYF. The DNA of the CDR3 is TGTGCCAGCAGCTTCCCCGGGACACAAGAGACCCAGTACTTC. The whole variable domain, filled in from reference TRBV5-5 and TRBJ2-5, reads DAGVTQSPTHLIKTRGQQVTLRCSPISGHKSVSWYQQVLGQGPQFIFQYYEKEERGRGNFPDRFSARQFPNYSSELNVNALLLGDSALYLCASSFPGTQETQYFGPGTRLLVL.

The rearrangement uses TRBV27 and TRBJ1-2; 7 bases align to TRBD1. CDR1 MNHEY and CDR2 SMNVEV come from the germline V gene (reference sequence). V was clipped by 5 bases and J by 4 bases; unmatched bases: 7. The CDR3 extends over 14 amino acids. CDR3 protein: CASSQQQGRYGYTF. DNA for the CDR3: TGTGCCAGCAGTCAACAACAGGGGCGCTATGGCTACACCTTC.

This sequence joins TRBV14 and TRBJ2-5; unclear D gene. Germline V gives CDR1 SGHDN, CDR2 FVKESK. The CDR3 is made up of 13 amino acids. The V end was cut by 0 bases, the J end by 13 bases, with 15 bases between. CDR3 nucleotide sequence: TGTGCCAGCAGCCAAGACGTCTACTCCCCTCCGTACTTC. Its translation is CASSQDVYSPPYF.

The chain links TRBV6-1 to TRBJ1-3, with D perhaps TRBD1 (6 bases). V lost 1 base, J lost 1 base, and 17 bases lay in between. Germline CDR1 reads MNHNS; CDR2 reads SASEGT. The CDR3 is 18 residues long. CDR3 nucleotides: TGTGCCAGCAGTGAAGATTACGCCGGAGACAGGTCTGGAAACACCATATATTTT. Translation gives CASSEDYAGDRSGNTIYF.

The rearrangement joins TRBV11-2 to TRBJ2-7, with 8 bases that match TRBD1. V shed 3 bases, J shed 3 bases, and the junction held 4 bases outside the gene matches. Germline assignment: CDR1 SGHAT and CDR2 FQNNGV. The CDR3 extends over 14 amino acids. The CDR3 DNA reads TGTGCCAGCAGCTTGTCAGGGGGCGTCTACGAGCAGTACGTC. Protein sequence: CASSLSGGVYEQYV.